This paragraph covers one T cell receptor beta chain sequence. Its antigen is not yet known. No base quality values were provided; no much bigger clone lies one nucleotide off. This sample is part of a study of T cell responses to AZD1222 COVID-19 vaccine (dated by TCRdb to the early 2020s). About the investigation overall: TCR sequencing covered roughly 230 trial participants: approximately 200 given two doses of AZD1222 and approximately 26 given two doses of MenACWY control vaccine. Trial participants were enrolled by age into 18-55, 56-69 and 70-plus year subgroups, with around 150, 28 and 57 TCR-sequenced participants respectively. Results and caveats for the whole study, not just this receptor: Conclusions about previously exposed vaccinees are limited, since just six AZD1222 recipients were seropositive for SARS-CoV-2 at baseline. The whole spike protein was spanned by vaccine-associated CD4 TCRs, and dominant responses were seen in regions 160-218 and 743-854. Because no day 14 peak-response samples were available, repertoires were characterized only after the peak T cell response. Reportedly, close to half of the unique spike-specific TCRs recognized epitopes lying outside the regions that are mutated in the B.1.351 and B.1.1.7 variants. Most participants were white British and females outnumbered males, and the authors suggested that clonal diversity may have been underestimated. The 56-69-year group was small, and its depth increase did not reach significance, likely because of low power. Spike-specific TCR breadth and depth rose significantly after two AZD1222 doses compared with day 0 and with MenACWY recipients.

V loses 3 bases at its end and J loses 4 bases; junction bases beyond the gene matches: 0. The CDR3, cysteine through phenylalanine, is 13 amino acids long. Kept here is only the CDR3 DNA, which spans 39 bases and is read in frame from base 1. For CDR1 and CDR2, the germline V gene lists MDHEN and SYDVKM. The CDR3 regions of human TCRbeta chains were subjected to immunosequencing. In the original analysis: Repertoire TCRs were matched against a reference library of SARS-CoV-2-specific TCRs generated with the MIRA antigen-specificity platform. Breadth was defined as the fraction of unique TCRs that were SARS-CoV-2-associated. Depth was defined as the fraction of total T cells that were SARS-CoV-2-associated. Each spike-specific TCR was assigned to its reactive spike region and to a CD4 or CD8 class using the MIRA data. Log10-transformed breadth and depth values were compared by one-way ANOVA with Sidak's multiple comparisons tests. Not all clones reach the TCRdb copy of this immuneACCESS table, which keeps in-frame sequences only. Checked studies attribute under half of the gap to unresolved V genes and leave the rest unexplained. That table supplies the V and J calls and clone size; D and trimming were determined from the DNA. The sample table shows about 140,000 clones, and 90% to 95% are seen once. The ten largest account for around 1.2% of the sample.

The time point tag for this specimen amounts to: about 28 days (+/-7) after the second vaccine dose. AZD1222 recipients with second doses at about 4 weeks or about 12 weeks were pooled, because spike-specific TCR depth and breadth did not differ between schedules. The vaccinee samples were drawn from two UK trials, COV001 and COV002, one of which was a single-blind randomized controlled phase 2/3 trial testing AZD1222 (ChAdOx1 nCoV-19) in healthy adults. For TCRbeta chain sequencing, PBMC samples from trial participants were taken at day 0 and at day 28 after the second dose. The clonotype was recovered from an adult who received the AZD1222 COVID-19 vaccine. The chain uses TRBV28 and TRBJ2-1; 7 central nucleotides agree with TRBD1. The sequencing used peripheral blood, collected 28 days after the second AZD1222 dose. The sequence in DNA is TGTGCCAGCAGTTTGGGACAGTACAATGAGCAGTTCTTC. The translation is CASSLGQYNEQFF.